This TCR beta chain derives from a study of cytomegalovirus exposure and HLA in healthy donors. Turning to this clone: Its cognate antigen is unknown.

The CDR3 sequence is 13 residues long. V was cut by 3 bases and J by 4 bases, with 9 bases left in between. Germline values: CDR1 SGHAT, CDR2 FQNNGV. Overall study findings and caveats: A few of the chains that were CMV-associated were confirmed in vitro to be specific for CMV antigens. When analyzed later, the rates of TCR association showed variation by HLA locus, with DRB1 the most and HLA-C the fewest. TCR beta sequences reportedly predicted the HLA-A and HLA-B alleles of most subjects accurately.

The PCR had 60 Vbeta and 13 Jbeta primers. Using immunoSEQ multiplex PCR, the repertoire was profiled, and TCRdb retains in-frame clones only, with some absent. The sample data list around 37,000 clones. This sequence was found in a human donor in good health. The sample was PBMCs. The chain combines TRBV11-2 with TRBJ1-1; weak D call: TRBD1 (6 bases). The CDR3 sequence: CASSLGQFTEAFF. The CDR3 coding sequence is TGTGCCAGCAGCTTGGGACAATTCACTGAAGCTTTCTTT. The full variable domain, its missing parts supplied by reference TRBV11-2 and TRBJ1-1, is EAGVAQSPRYKIIEKRQSVAFWCNPISGHATLYWYQQILGQGPKLLIQFQNNGVVDDSQLPKDRFSAERLKGVDSTLKIQPAKLEDSAVYLCASSLGQFTEAFFGQGTRLTVV.